The 2 T cell receptor beta chains below all came from one sample that was sequenced in a study of T cell responses to AZD1222 COVID-19 vaccine. Produced via immunoSEQ multiplex PCR; TCRdb's table is partial and in-frame only. This table holds approximately 170,000 clones, about 92% found once. The sequencing here drew on peripheral blood, taken 28 days after the second AZD1222 dose. These receptors came from an adult who received the AZD1222 COVID-19 vaccine.

The rearrangement links TRBV12-5 to TRBJ1-3; D unresolved. CDR1 and CDR2 (germline): LGHNT, FRNRAP. The CDR3 is made up of 15 amino acids. Trimming left V 6 bases short and J 0 bases short, with 12 bases between. The CDR3 bases are TGTGCTAGTGGCCAAGACGGAGGCTCTGGAAACACCATATATTTT. Protein product: CASGQDGGSGNTIYF. Looking up the rest from reference TRBV12-5 and TRBJ1-3 gives the full variable domain: DARVTQTPRHKVTEMGQEVTMRCQPILGHNTVFWYRQTMMQGLELLAYFRNRAPLDDSGMPKDRFSAEMPDATLATLKIQPSEPRDSAVYFCASGQDGGSGNTIYFGEGSWLTVV.

This chain links TRBV19 with TRBJ1-4; maybe TRBD1 (5 bases). The CDR3 extends over 14 amino acids. Trimming removed 4 bases at V and 5 bases at J, with 11 bases between. The V gene's germline CDR1 is LNHDA and CDR2 SQIVND (reference sequence). The CDR3 region has the DNA TGTGCCAGTAGTAGAAGGGACGGAAATGAAAAACTGTTTTTT. This sequence encodes CASSRRDGNEKLFF.